The 2 T cell receptor delta chains reported below all come from one sample, sequenced in a study of fetal and pediatric gammadelta thymocytes. TCRdb redid the clone calls on the reads with CATT. The sample lists about 1,200 delta-chain clones, just over 35% occurring once. The sample was non-Vgamma9Vdelta2 gamma-delta T cells from the thymus. Subset given: CD3+gammadeltaTCR+ thymocytes not co-expressing Vgamma9 and Vdelta2. The receptor source for this set is a child who underwent cardiac surgery and was recorded as healthy.

To note about this clone: One base separates it from a far larger clone, so it is likely a read error. The V and J genes are TRDV1 and TRDJ1; TRDD3 is a possible D gene (5 bases). Germline V lookup: CDR1 TSWWSYY, CDR2 QGS. Trimming removed 2 bases at V and 3 bases at J, with 22 bases between. This CDR3 is built from 18 residues. Here the CDR3 reads CALGESHFWVAPPDKLIF. The CDR3, as DNA: TGTGCTCTTGGGGAATCCCATTTCTGGGTTGCCCCCCCCGATAAACTCATCTTT.

This clone was counted only a few times. Other DNA sequences from this sample encode an identical CDR3 as well. The genes are TRDV1 and TRDJ1; TRDD3 aligns across 13 bases. Germline V gives CDR1 TSWWSYY, CDR2 QGS. The CDR3 has 27 residues. J was trimmed by 3 bases and V by 0 bases; bases with no gene match: 34. CDR3 coding DNA: TGTGCTCTTGGGGAACTAAGGGGATACTATGGAGTACTGGGGGATACGAGGGAGAACTTGATTGCCGATAAACTCATCTTT. Translated: CALGELRGYYGVLGDTRENLIADKLIF.